Below are 29 T cell receptor beta chains sequenced from a single sample in a study of blood T cells in healthy people across ages (dated by TCRdb to 2014 to 2015). Libraries were made using 5' RACE. Sequencer: Illumina HiSeq 2500. A second roughly 7 to 12 cycle PCR used a sample-barcoded 5' primer and a J-beta primer mix. TCRdb passed the public sequencing reads through fastp at Q25 and MiXCR, retaining productive beta sequences. Identical CDR3 proteins give one entry, which carries the most common genes and DNA. The sample table contains 1 million to 1.2 million distinct CDR3 sequences; only one count was recorded for around two fifths of them. Of the sample, under 15% falls within the top ten clones. Sample: blood. The receptors stem from a man in his late teens or twenties in good health.

This clonotype was seen many times. The chain combines TRBV12-3 or TRBV12-4 with TRBJ2-1; 7 nucleotides line up with TRBD2. Trimming cost V 5 bases and J 5 bases; bases outside gene matches: 12. This CDR3 spans 16 amino acids. CDR3 nucleotides: TGTGCCAGCAGTCCCCCGGGTAGCGGGTTACACAATGAGCAGTTCTTC. Translation: CASSPPGSGLHNEQFF.

This clonotype was found a few times. The chain carries TRBV29-1 and TRBJ1-4; unclear D gene. Germline V gene data show CDR1 as SQVTM and CDR2 as ANQGSEA. There are 11 residues in the CDR3. V was pared by 3 bases and J by 13 bases, with 12 bases between. The CDR3 region is CSVESSAVLFF. For the CDR3, the DNA is TGCAGCGTTGAGTCCTCTGCGGTACTGTTTTTT.

The chain combines TRBV4-1 with TRBJ1-6, with D uncertain. CDR3 length: 16 residues. The V end lost 1 base, the J end lost 7 bases, and 14 bases lay between the germline ends. Germline V lookup: CDR1 MGHRA, CDR2 YSYEKL. The CDR3 nucleotides are TGCGCCAGCAGCCAAGGATGGACGGATAGAAATTCACCCCTCCACTTT. Its protein product is CASSQGWTDRNSPLHF.

This clonotype showed up just a few times. This chain uses TRBV12-3 or TRBV12-4 with TRBJ2-1; a possible D gene is TRBD1 (6 bases). This CDR3 has 14 amino acids. Trimming pared 6 bases from V and 3 bases from J, leaving 12 bases between. The CDR3 region has the DNA TGTGCCAGCAGAAGACAGGCCAACTACAATGAGCAGTTCTTC. As protein: CASRRQANYNEQFF.

This sequence joins TRBV20-1 and TRBJ2-4; no firm D call. The CDR3 has 11 residues. Deletions cut 6 bases from V and 5 bases from J, with 8 bases between. Per the germline V gene, CDR1 is DFQATT and CDR2 is SNEGSKA (reference sequence). CDR3 coding DNA: TGCAGTGCGCCCGATCAAAACATTCAGTACTTC. Translation gives CSAPDQNIQYF.

The chain recombines TRBV7-3 with TRBJ2-3, with D tentatively TRBD1 (6 bases). CDR1 and CDR2 from the germline V gene are SGHTA and FQGTGA. The CDR3 length is 14 residues. Deletions cut 5 bases from V and 7 bases from J, with 16 bases between. CDR3 nucleotides: TGTGCCAGCAGCCCCCCAGGGGCTGAAAATACGCAGTATTTT. This codes for CASSPPGAENTQYF.

This clonotype was recorded many times. This sequence joins TRBV29-1 and TRBJ1-2, with D perhaps TRBD1 (6 bases). This CDR3 has 12 residues. The germline V gene encodes CDR1 SQVTM and CDR2 ANQGSEA. V lost 7 bases and J 4 bases, leaving 13 bases between the germline ends. The CDR3 here is CSAQDRFYGYTF. DNA for the CDR3: TGCAGCGCCCAAGACAGGTTCTATGGCTACACCTTC.

The table lists this clonotype with a few counts. V and J are TRBV6-2 or TRBV6-3 and TRBJ2-5; D gene uncertain. The CDR3 is 14 residues long. V was shortened by 6 bases and J by 0 bases, with 11 bases between the two germline ends. Germline V gives CDR1 MNHEY, CDR2 SVGEGT. The CDR3: CASSRRHDQETQYF. As DNA, the CDR3 is TGTGCCAGCAGCCGCCGACACGACCAAGAGACCCAGTACTTC.

The chain recombines TRBV9 with TRBJ2-3; TRBD1 matches 9 bases. This CDR3 is built from 16 residues. Germline V gene lookup returns CDR1 SGDLS and CDR2 YYNGEE. V lost 4 bases and J lost 7; bases outside the gene matches: 13. CDR3 region: CASSSHGDRDRNTQYF. The CDR3, as DNA: TGTGCCAGCAGCTCCCATGGGGACAGGGATAGAAATACGCAGTATTTT. Full variable domain (missing parts from reference TRBV9 and TRBJ2-3): DSGVTQTPKHLITATGQRVTLRCSPRSGDLSVYWYQQSLDQGLQFLIQYYNGEERAKGNILERFSAQQFPDLHSELNLSSLELGDSALYFCASSSHGDRDRNTQYFGPGTRLTVL.

The chain combines TRBV30 with TRBJ1-6; perhaps TRBD1 as D (5 bases). The CDR3 consists of 14 residues. V lost 4 bases, J lost 9 bases, and 16 bases lay in between. CDR1 is GTSNPN, CDR2 SVGIG, per germline (reference sequence). CDR3 amino acids: CAWTFDSYSSPLHF. CDR3 coding DNA: TGTGCCTGGACCTTTGACAGTTACTCTTCACCCCTCCACTTT.

The chain uses TRBV27 and TRBJ2-3; D gene uncertain. Germline V gene lookup returns CDR1 MNHEY and CDR2 SMNVEV (reference sequence). Trimming took off 1 base at V and 6 bases at J, with 8 bases between the two ends. The CDR3 is 13 amino acids. CDR3 nucleotides: TGTGCCAGCAGTTTATTTGTCCCGGATACGCAGTATTTT. As protein: CASSLFVPDTQYF.

This clonotype came up a few times. This rearrangement joins TRBV3-1 to TRBJ2-7; the D gene is possibly TRBD2 (5 bases). The CDR3 sequence is 14 residues long. Germline values: CDR1 LGHDT, CDR2 YNNKEL (reference sequence). V lost 7 bases, J lost 0 bases, and 13 bases lay in between. The CDR3 spells CASIPDFSSYEQYF. Written as DNA, the CDR3 is TGTGCCAGCATCCCGGACTTCAGCTCCTACGAGCAGTACTTC.

In this sample, this clonotype turned up a few times. The V call is TRBV7-2, the J call TRBJ1-1, with D possibly being TRBD1 (6 bases). In germline, CDR1 is SGHTA, CDR2 FQGNSA. There are 15 residues in the CDR3. V gave up 5 bases and J gave up 1 base, with 14 bases separating them. In DNA, the CDR3 is TGTGCCAGCAGCCGTCGTCCGGGGGCGAACACTGAAGCTTTCTTT. It specifies CASSRRPGANTEAFF.

V usage is TRBV28 and J usage is TRBJ2-5; 10 bases fit TRBD2. The V gene end was trimmed by 1 base and the J gene end by 6 bases; junction bases not matched to a gene: 11. The CDR3 is 17 amino acids. The germline gives CDR1 MDHEN, CDR2 SYDVKM. The CDR3 is CASSLSGLANTPKTQYF. The CDR3 region has the DNA TGTGCCAGCAGTTTATCGGGACTAGCGAACACCCCAAAGACCCAGTACTTC.

This clonotype was detected many times. The rearrangement links TRBV12-5 to TRBJ2-3; D call uncertain. Looked up from germline, CDR1 is LGHNT and CDR2 is FRNRAP. Trimming took off 3 bases at V and 4 bases at J, with 5 bases between the two ends. CDR3 length: 12 residues. This CDR3 reads CASGFRADTQYF. As DNA, the CDR3 is TGTGCTAGTGGTTTTCGGGCAGATACGCAGTATTTT.

This rearrangement joins TRBV2 to TRBJ2-1; D not resolved. CDR3 length: 13 amino acids. Germline V gene sequence: CDR1 SNHLY, CDR2 FYNNEI. V gave up 5 bases and J gave up 9 bases, with 14 bases separating them. In nucleotides, the CDR3 is TGTGCCAGCAGTATGGACGGAGTGGGTGAGCAGTTCTTC. It encodes CASSMDGVGEQFF. Based on the CDR3 plus reference TRBV2 and TRBJ2-1, the full variable domain is EPEVTQTPSHQVTQMGQEVILRCVPISNHLYFYWYRQILGQKVEFLVSFYNNEISEKSEIFDDQFSVERPDGSNFTLKIRSTKLEDSAMYFCASSMDGVGEQFFGPGTRLTVL.

V gene TRBV30 combines with J gene TRBJ2-1; 8 bases map to TRBD2. From germline, CDR1 is GTSNPN and CDR2 SVGIG (reference sequence). With V trimmed by 1 base and J by 0 bases, 5 bases remained unmatched. This CDR3 contains 16 residues. CDR3: CAWSGSGTSSYNEQFF. The DNA of the CDR3 is TGTGCCTGGAGTGGTAGCGGGACAAGCTCCTACAATGAGCAGTTCTTC. The whole variable domain, filled in from reference TRBV30 and TRBJ2-1, reads SQTIHQWPATLVQPVGSPLSLECTVEGTSNPNLYWYRQAAGRGLQLLFYSVGIGQISSEVPQNLSASRPQDRQFILSSKKLLLSDSGFYLCAWSGSGTSSYNEQFFGPGTRLTVL.

V and J are TRBV20-1 and TRBJ2-1, with 9 nucleotides matching TRBD1. The CDR3 sequence is 16 residues long. CDR1 and CDR2 from the germline V gene are DFQATT and SNEGSKA (reference sequence). Trimming at V came to 5 bases and at J to 0 bases, leaving 8 bases not matched to a gene. The CDR3 loop reads CSAGYRGRSSYNEQFF. DNA of the CDR3: TGCAGTGCTGGTTACAGGGGGCGAAGCTCCTACAATGAGCAGTTCTTC.

This clonotype has ten or more counts. The rearrangement links TRBV29-1 to TRBJ2-1; TRBD1 matches at 9 bases. The CDR3 totals 12 residues. The germline CDR1 and CDR2 sequences are SQVTM and ANQGSEA. V was pared by 6 bases and J by 4 bases, with 1 base of the junction left unmatched. CDR3 DNA sequence: TGCAGCGTGGGGACAGGGTACAATGAGCAGTTCTTC. Translated, it gives CSVGTGYNEQFF.

The chain is built from TRBV7-2 and TRBJ1-2; unclear D gene. Germline V gene lookup returns CDR1 SGHTA and CDR2 FQGNSA. Deletions cut 1 base from V and 3 bases from J, with 12 bases between. CDR3 length: 15 residues. The CDR3 is CASSLVIGGYYGYTF. CDR3 sequence (DNA): TGTGCCAGCAGCTTAGTTATCGGCGGCTACTATGGCTACACCTTC.

J is TRBJ1-6 and V is TRBV18, with TRBD1 matching 7 bases. This CDR3 region has 15 residues. Germline V gene sequence: CDR1 KGHSH, CDR2 LQKENI. Unmatched junction bases numbered 5, after V lost 3 bases and J lost 6 bases. CDR3 residues: CASSPGQPSNSPLHF. DNA of the CDR3: TGTGCCAGCTCACCGGGACAGCCGAGTAATTCACCCCTCCACTTT. Combining the CDR3 with reference TRBV18 and TRBJ1-6 gives the whole variable domain NAGVMQNPRHLVRRRGQEARLRCSPMKGHSHVYWYRQLPEEGLKFMVYLQKENIIDESGMPKERFSAEFPKEGPSILRIQQVVRGDSAAYFCASSPGQPSNSPLHFGNGTRLTVT.

The chain combines TRBV5-1 with TRBJ2-2; possible D gene TRBD1, 7 bases. CDR3 length: 14 amino acids. Germline values: CDR1 SGHRS, CDR2 YFSETQ. V lost 8 bases, J lost 0 bases, and 11 bases lay in between. CDR3: CASAGQSNTGELFF. CDR3 DNA sequence: TGCGCCAGTGCGGGACAGTCGAACACCGGGGAGCTGTTTTTT.

This clonotype has at least ten counts. The genes are TRBV7-2 and TRBJ2-1; D is possibly TRBD2 (6 bases). CDR1 and CDR2 from the germline V gene are SGHTA and FQGNSA. V lost 2 bases and J lost 4, with 12 bases in between. The length of the CDR3 is 15 residues. CDR3 protein: CASSLSQGLYNEQFF. CDR3 sequence (DNA): TGTGCCAGCAGCTTATCCCAGGGACTTTACAATGAGCAGTTCTTC. The full variable domain, its missing parts supplied by reference TRBV7-2 and TRBJ2-1, is GAGVSQSPSNKVTEKGKDVELRCDPISGHTALYWYRQSLGQGLEFLIYFQGNSAPDKSGLPSDRFSAERTGGSVSTLTIQRTQQEDSAVYLCASSLSQGLYNEQFFGPGTRLTVL.

This clonotype was recorded only once. The gene calls are TRBV10-3 and TRBJ2-1; 8 bases line up with TRBD1. CDR3 length: 15 residues. The V gene end was trimmed by 3 bases and the J gene end by 5 bases; junction bases not matched to a gene: 6. The germline V gene encodes CDR1 ENHRY and CDR2 SYGVKD. CDR3 region: CAISDRDRNNNEQFF. The DNA for the CDR3 is TGTGCCATCAGTGACCGGGACAGGAATAACAATGAGCAGTTCTTC.

The rearrangement joins TRBV9 to TRBJ2-1; D unresolved. The J call may be faulty, since TRBJ2-7 better matches the DNA end. The CDR3 is 15 residues long. The V gene's germline CDR1 is SGDLS and CDR2 YYNGEE. CDR3 in amino acids: CASTRLGSSYNEQYF. The CDR3 DNA is TGTGCCAGCACCCGACTCGGCTCCTCCTACAATGAGCAGTACTTC.

This clonotype was detected only a few times. V is TRBV12-3 or TRBV12-4 and J is TRBJ2-2; 9 bases line up with TRBD2. The CDR3 contains 16 residues. V gave up 6 bases and J gave up 7 bases; unmatched junction bases: 12. The CDR3 DNA follows: TGTGCCAGCAGGATAGCTAGCGGGGAACGCGTCGGGGAGCTGTTTTTT. Protein: CASRIASGERVGELFF.

This chain joins TRBV7-2 and TRBJ1-2; D uncertain. CDR1 and CDR2 (germline): SGHTA, FQGNSA. The CDR3 spans 14 residues. V was pared by 4 bases and J by 2 bases, with 11 bases between. Here the CDR3 DNA reads TGTGCCAGCAGCTCCTGGAACATAAACTATGGCTACACCTTC. As protein: CASSSWNINYGYTF.

The rearrangement links TRBV18 to TRBJ2-7, with TRBD1 matching 7 bases. CDR3 size: 15 residues. The V segment lost 3 bases and the J segment 1 base; nucleotides outside the gene matches: 6. Germline loops: CDR1 KGHSH, CDR2 LQKENI. The CDR3 coding sequence is TGTGCCAGCTCACCCGGGACAGTTACTTCCTACGAGCAGTACTTC. Translating it yields CASSPGTVTSYEQYF.

This clonotype was observed a handful of times. The rearrangement links TRBV7-3 to TRBJ2-3; the match to TRBD1 covers 8 bases. Germline values: CDR1 SGHTA, CDR2 FQGTGA. J gave up 0 bases and V 4 bases, and 6 bases lay outside the gene matches. The CDR3 spans 16 residues. CDR3 residues: CASSSIDRGSTDTQYF. The DNA of the CDR3 is TGTGCCAGCAGCTCTATTGACAGGGGAAGCACAGATACGCAGTATTTT.